A single sample gave rise to the 8 T cell receptor beta chains below, sequenced in a study of T cell repertoires in cytomegalovirus infection. TCRdb re-called the reads through MiXCR, storing one row per CDR3 protein. The sample holds fewer than 200,000 distinct CDR3 sequences, nearly 9.5% seen once. Sequencing was performed on PBMCs. These receptors were taken from a human donor in good health (CMV status not recorded). Some clones in this sample may be carry-over from other donors' samples.

This clonotype was seen more than once but under ten times. V and J are TRBV12-3 or TRBV12-4 and TRBJ1-6; TRBD1 aligns across 9 bases. J gave up 10 bases and V 0 bases, and 4 bases lay outside the gene matches. The CDR3 sequence is 15 residues long. As DNA, the CDR3 is TGTGCCAGCAGTTTAGCGGGACAGGGTCGGTCACCCCTCCACTTT. Protein: CASSLAGQGRSPLHF.

The chain combines TRBV29-1 with TRBJ1-1, with 8 positions matching TRBD1. The V and J ends lost 6 bases and 1 base, in that order; junction bases with no gene match: 4. The germline CDR1 and CDR2 sequences are SQVTM and ANQGSEA. This CDR3 is built from 13 residues. This chain's CDR3 is CSVTGTGNTEAFF. The CDR3 bases are TGCAGCGTCACCGGGACAGGGAACACTGAAGCTTTCTTT.

This clonotype is a singleton in its sample. The V gene is TRBV7-2, the J gene TRBJ1-2; 7 positions match TRBD1. V dropped 5 bases and J dropped 12; count of bases not matched to a gene: 12. Per germline, CDR1 SGHTA and CDR2 FQGNSA. The CDR3 has 13 amino acids. CDR3 region: CASSPAGGKGHTF. CDR3 in DNA: TGTGCCAGCAGCCCAGCAGGGGGAAAGGGCCACACCTTC.

This clonotype was recorded at least ten times. This chain uses TRBV15 with TRBJ1-4, with 8 bases identical to TRBD1. The CDR3 sequence is 16 residues long. Trimming cost V 3 bases and J 8 bases; bases outside gene matches: 11. Germline CDR1 reads LNHNV; CDR2 reads YYDKDF (reference sequence). The CDR3 nucleotides read TGTGCCACCAGCAGTTATACAGGGGGAATACGCGAAAAACTGTTTTTT. It specifies CATSSYTGGIREKLFF.

As for this clonotype: A read error may explain this, as a much larger clone is one base away. The V and J genes are TRBV12-3 or TRBV12-4 and TRBJ2-5; D is undetermined. CDR3 length: 14 amino acids. V lost 2 bases, J lost 4 bases, and 11 bases lay in between. CDR3 nucleotide sequence: TGTGCCAGCAGTTTACACATGGGTCCAGAGACCCAGTACTTC. Its protein is CASSLHMGPETQYF.

The J gene is TRBJ2-7, the V gene TRBV28; no clear D gene. V was shortened by 4 bases and J by 0 bases, with 16 bases between the two germline ends. The CDR3 is 16 residues long. In germline, CDR1 is MDHEN, CDR2 SYDVKM. The CDR3 loop reads CASSSLAGSISYEQYF. CDR3 nucleotides: TGTGCCAGCAGTTCCCTTGCTGGCTCCATCTCCTACGAGCAGTACTTC.

This clonotype appeared a few times. The genes are TRBV5-1 and TRBJ1-5; D gene ambiguous. The V end was cut by 0 bases, the J end by 7 bases, with 8 bases between. Germline V gives CDR1 SGHRS, CDR2 YFSETQ. This CDR3 is built from 13 residues. The CDR3 spells CASSLESGQPQHF. CDR3 nucleotides: TGCGCCAGCAGCTTGGAATCTGGACAGCCCCAGCATTTT.

This clonotype was counted many times. CDR3 sequence: CASSFSLAGSHNEQFF. CDR3 sequence (DNA): TGTGCCAGCAGTTTTAGTCTAGCGGGGTCCCACAATGAGCAGTTCTTC. The chain employs TRBV28 and TRBJ2-1; 9 nucleotides line up with TRBD2. Trimming took 3 bases from V and 5 from J; bases not matched to a gene: 8. Germline-derived CDR1 and CDR2 are MDHEN and SYDVKM. The CDR3 loop spans 16 amino acids.